Listed here are 22 T cell receptor beta chains from one sample, sequenced in a study of cytomegalovirus exposure and HLA in healthy donors. The PCR was carried out with 60 Vbeta primers and 13 Jbeta primers. Libraries were prepared by immunoSEQ multiplex PCR; TCRdb keeps only in-frame clonotypes and omits some of them. The sample table sets out roughly 34,000 clones. The sequenced sample consisted of PBMCs. These receptors were collected from a woman aged 40 to 50 in good health and CMV-seropositive.

The chain has TRBV29-1 and TRBJ1-2; no firm D call. Trimming pared 6 bases from V and 8 bases from J, leaving 16 bases between. Germline V gives CDR1 SQVTM, CDR2 ANQGSEA. The CDR3 loop spans 12 amino acids. This CDR3 reads CSVNFAASGYTF. In DNA, the CDR3 is TGCAGCGTCAATTTTGCGGCGTCGGGCTACACCTTC.

The genes are TRBV7-9 and TRBJ2-7; D is ambiguous. CDR3 size: 11 residues. Germline loops: CDR1 SEHNR, CDR2 FQNEAQ (reference sequence). The germline V and J ends were trimmed by 5 bases and 2 bases, with 4 bases remaining between them. CDR3 sequence: CASSLTYEQYF. CDR3 DNA sequence: TGTGCCAGCAGCCTAACCTACGAGCAGTACTTC.

This chain connects TRBV2 to TRBJ1-5; D is perhaps TRBD1 (5 bases). The ends were cut back, 5 bases at V and 8 bases at J, with 22 bases in the middle. The CDR3 runs 16 residues. CDR1 SNHLY and CDR2 FYNNEI come from the germline V gene. CDR3 nucleotides: TGTGCCAGCAGTCCTTTGGAAACTACATCCAGGGAGCCCCAGCATTTT. Translating gives CASSPLETTSREPQHF. Full variable domain (remainder filled in from reference TRBV2 and TRBJ1-5): EPEVTQTPSHQVTQMGQEVILRCVPISNHLYFYWYRQILGQKVEFLVSFYNNEISEKSEIFDDQFSVERPDGSNFTLKIRSTKLEDSAMYFCASSPLETTSREPQHFGDGTRLSIL.

The chain joins TRBV6-1 to TRBJ2-7; D may be TRBD2 (6 bases). The germline V gene has CDR1 MNHNS and CDR2 SASEGT. The CDR3 consists of 12 residues. V lost 10 bases and J lost 5, with 15 bases in between. The DNA for the CDR3 is TGTGCCACTTCGACTAGTTTCCACGAGCAGTACTTC. It encodes CATSTSFHEQYF.

CDR3: CASSHSYRGWANYGYTF. DNA for the CDR3: TGTGCCAGCAGTCATTCCTACAGGGGTTGGGCTAACTATGGCTACACCTTC. The gene calls are TRBV28 and TRBJ1-2, with TRBD1 matching 7 bases. This CDR3 spans 17 amino acids. V was pared by 5 bases and J by 0 bases, with 12 bases of the junction left unmatched. Germline assignment: CDR1 MDHEN and CDR2 SYDVKM.

CDR3 protein: CASRQGAGSGANVLTF. The CDR3 DNA reads as TGTGCCAGCAGACAGGGGGCGGGCTCTGGGGCCAACGTCCTGACTTTC. The rearrangement joins TRBV6-6 to TRBJ2-6; 9 bases agree with TRBD1. The CDR3 covers 16 residues. Germline CDR1 MNHNY, CDR2 SVGAGI (reference sequence). J was trimmed by 0 bases and V by 6 bases; bases with no gene match: 3.

The chain employs TRBV10-3 and TRBJ2-7, with D uncertain. There are 14 residues in the CDR3. Germline CDR1 and CDR2: ENHRY and SYGVKD. The ends were cut back, 3 bases at V and 7 bases at J, with 16 bases in the middle. CDR3 nucleotides: TGTGCCATCAGTGATCCGAGACACGGATTAGAGCAGTACTTC. This codes for CAISDPRHGLEQYF.

The CDR3 bases are TGTGCCAGCAGTTCTTCCCGGACAGGGAGAGTCATTACTGAAGCTTTCTTT. As protein: CASSSSRTGRVITEAFF. The J gene is TRBJ1-1, the V gene TRBV27; 8 bases align to TRBD1. CDR3 size: 17 residues. Per germline, CDR1 MNHEY and CDR2 SMNVEV (reference sequence). After removal of 4 bases from V and 5 bases from J, the junction contained 15 bases not matched to a gene.

V is TRBV6-1 and J is TRBJ1-1; 8 nucleotides align to TRBD1. CDR1 is MNHNS, CDR2 SASEGT, per germline. The V gene end was trimmed by 6 bases and the J gene end by 5 bases; junction bases not matched to a gene: 8. The CDR3 is 14 residues long. The CDR3 sequence is CASRPGGVTTEAFF. The CDR3 DNA follows: TGTGCCAGCAGACCAGGGGGCGTCACGACTGAAGCTTTCTTT.

The chain carries TRBV18 and TRBJ1-1; 8 nucleotides align to TRBD1. The germline V gene encodes CDR1 KGHSH and CDR2 LQKENI. The CDR3 has 14 amino acids. V lost 6 bases to trimming and J lost 1 base; unmatched junction nucleotides: 4. CDR3 residues: CASSPTGANTEAFF. Here the CDR3 DNA reads TGTGCCAGCTCCCCGACAGGGGCGAACACTGAAGCTTTCTTT.

The V and J genes are TRBV9 and TRBJ2-2, with TRBD2 matching 7 bases. The CDR3 extends over 16 amino acids. V shed 0 bases, J shed 7 bases, and the junction held 9 bases outside the gene matches. CDR1 is SGDLS and CDR2 is YYNGEE in the germline V gene. The CDR3 nucleotides are TGTGCCAGCAGCGTAGTCGGCGGGGGTGGGTTCGGGGAGCTGTTTTTT. Encoded protein: CASSVVGGGGFGELFF.

The rearrangement links TRBV29-1 to TRBJ2-5, with TRBD2 matching over 7 bases. The DNA end is more similar to TRBJ2-7, so the J call may be wrong. Germline V gene data show CDR1 as SQVTM and CDR2 as ANQGSEA. The CDR3 length is 13 residues. For the CDR3, the DNA is TGCAGCGTTGAGGGGGAGGGCCTTTACGAGCAGTACTTC. Protein product: CSVEGEGLYEQYF.

This chain joins TRBV13 and TRBJ1-2; 7 nucleotides align to TRBD1. The V gene end was trimmed by 2 bases and the J gene end by 4 bases; junction bases not matched to a gene: 1. Germline values: CDR1 PRHDT, CDR2 FYEKMQ (reference sequence). The CDR3 is 13 residues long. The CDR3 nucleotides read TGTGCCAGCAGCTTAACAGGGGCCTATGGCTACACCTTC. Translating it yields CASSLTGAYGYTF.

The rearrangement uses TRBV29-1 and TRBJ1-5; TRBD1 agrees at 7 bases. J was trimmed by 2 bases and V by 7 bases; bases with no gene match: 8. The CDR3 has 14 amino acids. Germline CDR1 reads SQVTM; CDR2 reads ANQGSEA. As DNA, the CDR3 is TGCAGCGCCGCGACAGGGACGGGCAATCAGCCCCAGCATTTT. It is translated as CSAATGTGNQPQHF.

V usage is TRBV11-3 and J usage is TRBJ2-1; 10 bases align to TRBD2. The V and J ends lost 1 base and 4 bases, in that order; junction bases with no gene match: 4. The CDR3 runs to 16 residues. Germline V lookup: CDR1 SGHNT, CDR2 YENEEA. The CDR3 DNA is TGTGCCAGCAGCTTAGGCCTAGCGGGGGTTTACAATGAGCAGTTCTTC. Translated: CASSLGLAGVYNEQFF. The whole variable domain, remainder taken from reference TRBV11-3 and TRBJ2-1, is EAGVVQSPRYKIIEKKQPVAFWCNPISGHNTLYWYLQNLGQGPELLIRYENEEAVDDSQLPKDRFSAERLKGVDSTLKIQPAELGDSAVYLCASSLGLAGVYNEQFFGPGTRLTVL.

The rearrangement uses TRBV9 and TRBJ2-7; maybe TRBD2 (6 bases). Trimming removed 2 bases from V and 1 base from J, with 10 bases in between. The CDR3 sequence is 14 residues long. The V gene's germline CDR1 is SGDLS and CDR2 YYNGEE. This CDR3 is CASSVAGQSYEQYF. The DNA for the CDR3 is TGTGCCAGCAGCGTTGCGGGGCAATCCTACGAGCAGTACTTC.

This chain connects TRBV10-3 to TRBJ2-5; TRBD2 aligns across 7 bases. J was trimmed by 2 bases and V by 0 bases; bases with no gene match: 3. Per the germline V gene, CDR1 is ENHRY and CDR2 is SYGVKD. This CDR3 contains 15 residues. CDR3 in amino acids: CAISESWGGQETQYF. CDR3 in DNA: TGTGCCATCAGTGAGTCCTGGGGGGGACAAGAGACCCAGTACTTC.

As concerns this clone: One junction end does not reproduce the germline sequence, and a read error may be involved. The chain uses TRBV18 and TRBJ1-2, with 7 bases aligning to TRBD1. Germline assignment: CDR1 KGHSH and CDR2 LQKENI. The CDR3 has 16 residues. CDR3 loop: CASAPPLAGGYYGYTF. Here the CDR3 DNA reads TGTGCCAGCGCACCACCCTTGGCAGGGGGATACTATGGCTACACCTTC.

The chain links TRBV5-1 to TRBJ2-7; D unresolved. V was shortened by 0 bases and J by 3 bases, with 10 bases between the two germline ends. This CDR3 is built from 14 residues. The germline V gene has CDR1 SGHRS and CDR2 YFSETQ. This CDR3 reads CASSLGPSDYEQYF. For the CDR3, the DNA is TGCGCCAGCAGCTTGGGTCCGAGCGACTACGAGCAGTACTTC.

This sequence joins TRBV7-9 and TRBJ1-1; D may be TRBD1 (5 bases). This CDR3 has 16 residues. Germline lookup yields CDR1 SEHNR and CDR2 FQNEAQ (reference sequence). Trimming cost V 5 bases and J 3 bases, with 19 bases left between them. In DNA form, the CDR3 reads TGTGCCAGCAGCCATAGCGGGCCGGGACGGCACACTGAAGCTTTCTTT. This sequence encodes CASSHSGPGRHTEAFF.

The chain uses TRBV7-8 and TRBJ2-2; a possible D gene is TRBD1 (6 bases). This CDR3 comprises 13 residues. CDR1 SGHVS and CDR2 FQNEAQ come from the germline V gene. V shed 5 bases and J shed 5 bases, with 9 bases lying between them. The CDR3 DNA is TGTGCCAGCAGCGAAGGGGGAACCGGGGAGCTGTTTTTT. It yields the protein CASSEGGTGELFF.

The V and J genes are TRBV7-9 and TRBJ2-2, with 14 bases fitting TRBD2. Germline CDR1 reads SEHNR; CDR2 reads FQNEAQ (reference sequence). CDR3 length: 17 amino acids. The trim removed 5 bases at V and 5 bases at J, leaving 7 bases unmatched. The CDR3 here is CASSPSGTSGRTGELFF. The CDR3 DNA is TGTGCCAGCAGCCCCTCCGGGACTAGCGGGAGAACCGGGGAGCTGTTTTTT.